This TCR beta chain derives from a study of PD-1 blockade in classical Hodgkin lymphoma. Study overall: Patients were treated with nivolumab at 3 mg/kg, and this was given intravenously every 2 weeks. The study, taken as a whole, reports: Underlying causes for the observed repertoire differences were not defined, possibly disease activity or prior therapy.

In the case of this clone: Its antigen is as yet unknown.

Time point indicated: cycle 4 day 1 (C4D1), after more than five weeks of nivolumab. All the patients suffered relapse after autologous stem cell transplantation, and brentuximab vedotin exposure differed. Method: immunoSEQ multiplex PCR; TCRdb's copy keeps in-frame clones and lacks some. The table shows about 25,000 clones, with approximately 70% occurring only once. Trimming took 0 bases from V and 4 from J, leaving 11 bases between them. The CDR3 is 16 amino acids. The germline CDR1 and CDR2 sequences are SGHNT and YYREEE (reference sequence). This receptor was identified in a human donor with classical Hodgkin lymphoma. Source: peripheral blood mononuclear cells (PBMCs), taken before the fourth cycle of nivolumab. This chain connects TRBV5-4 to TRBJ2-6; D may be TRBD1 or TRBD2 (5 bases each). CDR3 DNA sequence: TGTGCCAGCAGCTTGGACGGGGCGGCCGGGGCCAACGTCCTGACTTTC. Translation gives CASSLDGAAGANVLTF.